This TCR beta chain was identified in a study of vaccination and CD4 T cells after COVID-19. At the level of the study: A median of about 100 days (range 35 to 161) separated diagnosis from post-COVID sampling.

V gave up 5 bases and J gave up 3 bases, with 4 bases separating them. From germline, CDR1 is SGHVS and CDR2 FQNEAQ. This CDR3 is built from 11 residues. Worth noting for this clonotype: Its antigen is as yet unknown.

Treatment indicated: roughly ten-day PBMC culture with coronavirus spike peptide pools or control peptides (ViraFEST assay). These CD4+ T cells came from roughly 9-day cultures by negative selection. Scientists ran DNA taken from cultured CD4+ T cells through the Oncomine TCR Beta short-read assay for sequencing. A single record per CDR3 protein comes from TCRdb applying MiXCR to the PCR reads. This table holds roughly 12,000 distinct CDR3 sequences, approximately 60% found once. This receptor was obtained from a human donor who had recovered from COVID-19. V gene TRBV7-8 combines with J gene TRBJ2-5; D unclear. Specimen: CD4+ T cells from blood, cultured in vitro, collected before SARS-CoV-2 vaccination. CDR3 nucleotide sequence: TGTGCCAGCAGCCGTAAAGAGACCCAGTACTTC. Protein product: CASSRKETQYF.